This T cell receptor (beta chain) was sequenced in a study of T cell responses to AZD1222 COVID-19 vaccine (dated by TCRdb to about 2021). Turning to the overall study: A total of 233 trial participants underwent TCR sequencing, of whom about 200 had received two doses of AZD1222 and about 26 had received two doses of the MenACWY control vaccine. Trial participants were enrolled by age into subgroups of 18-55, 56-69 and 70-plus years, and about 150, 27 and 61 TCR-sequenced participants, respectively, were included in these subgroups. Overall study results and their limits: Participants were mostly white British, with more females than males. The authors suggested clonal diversity may have been underestimated. CD4 TCRs associated with the vaccine covered the entire spike protein, and the dominant responses were in regions 160-218 and 743-854. Because no day 14 peak-response samples were available, the repertoires could be characterized only after the peak T cell response. A significant rise in spike-specific TCR breadth and depth was observed after two AZD1222 doses relative to day 0 and relative to MenACWY recipients. Conclusions about previously exposed vaccinees are limited, since just 5 to 7 AZD1222 recipients were seropositive for SARS-CoV-2 at baseline. Nearly half of unique spike-specific TCRs reportedly recognized epitopes outside regions mutated in the B.1.351 and B.1.1.7 variants. In the small 56-69-year group, the increase in depth fell short of significance, most likely because of low power.

About this clone: Its cognate antigen has yet to be identified. No much larger clone exists at a distance of one base, and base qualities are not known.

The CDR3 regions of human TCRbeta chains were analyzed by immunosequencing. Concerning the study's data processing: TCRs in the repertoires were compared against a reference library of SARS-CoV-2-specific TCRs that had been generated with the MIRA antigen-specificity platform. Breadth was defined as the fraction of unique TCRs that were SARS-CoV-2-associated. Depth was defined as the fraction of total T cells that were SARS-CoV-2-associated. Using the MIRA data, every spike-specific TCR was mapped to the spike region that the TCR reacted to and assigned to either a CD4 or a CD8 class. Log10-transformed breadth and depth values were compared by one-way ANOVA with Sidak's multiple comparisons tests. TCRdb limited this immuneACCESS table to in-frame rearrangements with V and J called. A share of clones is missing; checked studies link under half to unresolved V genes, and the rest is unexplained. V and J calls and clone size are as listed in that table; D and trimming were resolved from the DNA. Present in this sample are 150,000 or so clones, approximately 87% of which were seen just once. 5% to 6% of the sample belongs to the ten largest clones.

This specimen's time point label, interpreted: baseline before first vaccination. This sample's treatment or condition label indicates: meningococcal conjugate vaccine given as trial control. Samples from vaccinated people were obtained from the UK trials COV001 and COV002, which included a single-blind randomized controlled phase 2/3 trial of AZD1222 (ChAdOx1 nCoV-19) in healthy adults. For TCRbeta chain sequencing, PBMC samples were collected from trial participants at day 0 and at day 28 after the second dose. CDR1 and CDR2, looked up from the germline V gene, are SGHRS and YFSETQ. Unmatched junction bases come to 5, with V trimmed by 3 bases and J by 4 bases. The CDR3 has 15 amino acids, counting the end cysteine and phenylalanine. Only the CDR3 DNA stays, 45 bases, in frame from base 1.

The chain joins TRBV5-1 to TRBJ1-2, with 11 junctional bases fitting TRBD1. The material was peripheral blood, obtained on day 0 of MenACWY control vaccination. This TCR was sampled from an adult in good health. The CDR3 in this case is CASSSGGTGGYGYTF. At the DNA level, the sequence is TGCGCCAGCAGCTCGGGCGGGACAGGGGGCTATGGCTACACCTTC. With the rest looked up from the reference TRBV5-1 and TRBJ1-2 genes rather than sequenced, the full variable domain is KAGVTQTPRYLIKTRGQQVTLSCSPISGHRSVSWYQQTPGQGLQFLFEYFSETQRNKGNFPGRFSGRQFSNSRSEMNVSTLELGDSALYLCASSSGGTGGYGYTFGSGTRLTVV.